The entry that follows covers one TCR beta chain sequence. Its antigen is still unknown. This sample was taken from a study of cytomegalovirus exposure and HLA in healthy donors. Study observations and caveats: Fewer N-insertions (relative to the roughly 610-donor mean) were reportedly seen in an Asian-associated ancestry cluster in a later analysis. Segments of the TCR beta V type were, in most cases, productive about 90% or about 30% of the time in an earlier analysis. The authors judged a highly shared variant cluster likely a sequencing artifact.

The PCR used 60 Vbeta and 13 Jbeta primers. Assay used: immunoSEQ multiplex PCR; TCRdb lists only in-frame clones, some missing. This table holds about 110,000 clones, about three quarters found once. The germline gives CDR1 LNHDA, CDR2 SQIVND (reference sequence). V dropped 6 bases and J dropped 4 bases, with 12 bases sitting between them. The CDR3 totals 13 residues. Sequencing was carried out using PBMCs. The receptor was derived from a woman aged 45-60 years in good health and CMV-seropositive. The rearrangement links TRBV19 to TRBJ1-2; D may be TRBD1 (5 bases). This CDR3 is CASRRTLSYGYTF. DNA for the CDR3: TGTGCCAGTAGGCGGACACTGTCCTATGGCTACACCTTC.